This T cell receptor beta chain was recorded in a study of blood T cell repertoires in COVID-19. Profiling relied on immunoSEQ multiplex PCR, and the TCRdb table lists in-frame clones only, not all of them. The sample contains 85,000 to 100,000 clones, around nine tenths of which appear only once. V was shortened by 4 bases and J by 7 bases, with 14 bases between the two germline ends. Germline CDR1 reads SNHLY; CDR2 reads FYNNEI. CDR3 length equals 14 residues. Source material: peripheral blood. V and J are TRBV2 and TRBJ1-5; no reliable D call. The TCR was taken from a woman aged 55-69 years with COVID-19, enrolled during active disease. The CDR3 protein is CASSATTPHQPQHF. The CDR3 DNA sequence: TGTGCCAGCAGTGCCACTACCCCCCACCAGCCCCAGCATTTT.